This TCR beta chain was retrieved from a study of T cell responses to AZD1222 COVID-19 vaccine. Whole-study results and caveats: Repertoire sampling occurred only after the peak T cell response.

This CDR3 region has 15 residues. J was trimmed by 5 bases and V by 1 base; bases with no gene match: 5. CDR1 is SGHTA and CDR2 is FQGNSA in the germline V gene. Points on this clone: The antigen is unknown.

Data came from immunoSEQ multiplex PCR; TCRdb stores just in-frame clones and leaves some out. The repertoire includes roughly 170,000 clones, approximately 86% of them detected once, and 0.49% sits in the top ten. The material sequenced was peripheral blood, taken on day 0 of AZD1222 vaccination. The sequence derives from an adult in good health. V and J are TRBV7-2 and TRBJ1-2; 9 bases are a match to TRBD1. The CDR3 reads CASSLGDRELYGYTF. In DNA form, the CDR3 reads TGTGCCAGCAGCTTAGGGGACAGGGAACTGTATGGCTACACCTTC. Using reference TRBV7-2 and TRBJ1-2 for the parts outside the CDR3, the full variable domain is GAGVSQSPSNKVTEKGKDVELRCDPISGHTALYWYRQSLGQGLEFLIYFQGNSAPDKSGLPSDRFSAERTGGSVSTLTIQRTQQEDSAVYLCASSLGDRELYGYTFGSGTRLTVV.